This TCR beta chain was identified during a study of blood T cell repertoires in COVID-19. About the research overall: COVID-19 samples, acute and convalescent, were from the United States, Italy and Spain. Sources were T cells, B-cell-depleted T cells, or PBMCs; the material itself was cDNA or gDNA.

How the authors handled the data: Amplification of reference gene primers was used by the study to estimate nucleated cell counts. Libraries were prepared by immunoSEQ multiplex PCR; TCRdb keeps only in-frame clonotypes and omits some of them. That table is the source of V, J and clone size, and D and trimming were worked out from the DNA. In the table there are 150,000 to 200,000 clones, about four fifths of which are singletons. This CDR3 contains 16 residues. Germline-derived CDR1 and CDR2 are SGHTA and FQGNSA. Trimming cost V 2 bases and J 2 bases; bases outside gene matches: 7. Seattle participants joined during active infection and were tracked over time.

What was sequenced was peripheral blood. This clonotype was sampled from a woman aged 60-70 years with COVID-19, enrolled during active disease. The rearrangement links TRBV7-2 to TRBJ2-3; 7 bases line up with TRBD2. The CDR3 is CASSLYPSGATDTQYF. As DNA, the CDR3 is TGTGCCAGCAGCTTATACCCAAGCGGGGCCACAGATACGCAGTATTTT.